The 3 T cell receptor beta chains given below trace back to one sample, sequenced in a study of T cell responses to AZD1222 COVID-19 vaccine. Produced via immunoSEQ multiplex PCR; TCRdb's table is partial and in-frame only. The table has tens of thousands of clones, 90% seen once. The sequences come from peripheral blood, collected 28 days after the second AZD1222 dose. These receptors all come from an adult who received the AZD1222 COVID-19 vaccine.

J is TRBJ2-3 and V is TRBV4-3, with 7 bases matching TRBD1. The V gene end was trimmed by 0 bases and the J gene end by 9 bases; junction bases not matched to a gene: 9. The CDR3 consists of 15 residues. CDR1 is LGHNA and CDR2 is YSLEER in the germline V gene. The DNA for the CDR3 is TGCGCCAGCAGCCAAGATCGCCCGGGACAGACCACGCAGTATTTT. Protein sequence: CASSQDRPGQTTQYF.

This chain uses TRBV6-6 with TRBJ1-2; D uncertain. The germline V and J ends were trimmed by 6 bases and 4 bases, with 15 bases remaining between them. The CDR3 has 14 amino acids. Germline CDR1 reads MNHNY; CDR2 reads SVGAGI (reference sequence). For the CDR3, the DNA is TGTGCCAGCAGCCCAGTGGAAGGGCGCTATGGCTACACCTTC. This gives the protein CASSPVEGRYGYTF.

CDR3: CASSFKGPNTEAFF. The CDR3 nucleotides read TGCGCCAGCAGCTTCAAAGGCCCGAACACTGAAGCTTTCTTT. This rearrangement joins TRBV5-1 to TRBJ1-1, with D hard to call. In germline, CDR1 is SGHRS, CDR2 YFSETQ. CDR3 length: 14 residues. The ends were cut back, 2 bases at V and 1 base at J, with 9 bases in the middle. The full variable domain, rest sourced from reference TRBV5-1 and TRBJ1-1, is KAGVTQTPRYLIKTRGQQVTLSCSPISGHRSVSWYQQTPGQGLQFLFEYFSETQRNKGNFPGRFSGRQFSNSRSEMNVSTLELGDSALYLCASSFKGPNTEAFFGQGTRLTVV.